This T cell receptor (beta chain) was obtained from a study of shared clonotypes between healthy human individuals. This clone showed up just once. Other DNA sequences from this sample encode an identical CDR3 as well. TCRdb's copy holds only in-frame clones and misses some; the assay was immunoSEQ multiplex PCR. The sample has some 690,000 clones, 90% seen once. CD8 memory was a combination that joined CD45RO+ cells with CCR7-negative CD45RA+ TemRA cells. What was sequenced was memory CD8+ T cells from PBMCs. The subset is: CD45RO+ cells pooled with CCR7-negative TemRA cells. The TCR was taken from a man in his late teens or twenties in good health. Some clones in this sample may be carry-over from other donors' samples.

The CDR3 DNA sequence: TGTGCCAGTAGTATTGGGACTGCCTCCTACGAGCAGTACTTC. Amino acids: CASSIGTASYEQYF. The V and J genes are TRBV19 and TRBJ2-7, with D possibly being TRBD2 (6 bases). There are 14 residues in the CDR3. Per germline, CDR1 LNHDA and CDR2 SQIVND (reference sequence). V lost 3 bases and J 0 bases, leaving 9 bases between the germline ends.